This passage covers 9 T cell receptor beta chains from one sample sequenced in a study of cytomegalovirus exposure and HLA in healthy donors. A multiplex PCR was run with 60 Vbeta primers and 13 Jbeta primers. Data came from immunoSEQ multiplex PCR; TCRdb stores just in-frame clones and leaves some out. There are about 110,000 clones in the sample; approximately 79% occur only once, and 2.5% to 3.5% lies in the top ten. Sequencing was done on a sample of PBMCs. These receptors were taken from a woman in her forties in good health and CMV-seronegative.

The sample holds one count of this clone. The chain uses TRBV5-1 and TRBJ2-7; 13 positions match TRBD2. The V gene end was trimmed by 4 bases and the J gene end by 6 bases; junction bases not matched to a gene: 10. Germline V gene lookup returns CDR1 SGHRS and CDR2 YFSETQ. The CDR3 runs 16 residues. The chain's CDR3 is CASSEGGLAGVGEQYF. CDR3 bases: TGCGCCAGCAGCGAGGGCGGACTAGCGGGAGTTGGCGAGCAGTACTTC.

The V and J genes are TRBV2 and TRBJ2-2; 12 bases agree with TRBD1. Per the germline V gene, CDR1 is SNHLY and CDR2 is FYNNEI. V was clipped by 4 bases and J by 5 bases; unmatched bases: 2. The CDR3 sequence is 15 residues long. Here the CDR3 reads CASSGDRGPTGELFF. CDR3 nucleotide sequence: TGTGCCAGCAGTGGGGACAGGGGGCCTACCGGGGAGCTGTTTTTT.

The chain joins TRBV10-2 to TRBJ2-2; TRBD1 agrees at 7 bases. The CDR3 totals 15 residues. V dropped 9 bases and J dropped 3; count of bases not matched to a gene: 10. The germline V gene has CDR1 WSHSY and CDR2 SAAADI. In DNA form, the CDR3 reads TGCGCCAGGCAAACGGGACAGATTTACACCGGGGAGCTGTTTTTT. Translated, it gives CARQTGQIYTGELFF.

J is TRBJ2-5 and V is TRBV30; 8 nucleotides align to TRBD2. Trimming cost V 0 bases and J 5 bases; bases outside gene matches: 11. The CDR3 has 16 residues. Germline lookup yields CDR1 GTSNPN and CDR2 SVGIG (reference sequence). The CDR3 spells CAWSVREAGVVETQYF. The CDR3 nucleotides are TGTGCCTGGAGTGTACGAGAAGCGGGAGTCGTTGAGACCCAGTACTTC.

The gene calls are TRBV7-2 and TRBJ2-3, with D perhaps TRBD2 (5 bases). CDR3 length: 16 amino acids. V was shortened by 5 bases and J by 2 bases, with 17 bases between the two germline ends. Germline V gene lookup returns CDR1 SGHTA and CDR2 FQGNSA. The CDR3 protein is CASSPGFGDSTDTQYF. DNA of the CDR3: TGTGCCAGCAGCCCGGGGTTCGGTGATTCCACAGATACGCAGTATTTT.

The rearrangement joins TRBV5-6 to TRBJ2-1; D ambiguous. The V end was cut by 4 bases, the J end by 7 bases, with 12 bases between. This CDR3 has 13 residues. Germline CDR1 SGHDT, CDR2 YYEEEE. The CDR3 DNA follows: TGTGCCAGCAGCGTGGGCCGCGAGAATGAGCAGTTCTTC. Translation: CASSVGRENEQFF.

The CDR3 loop reads CASSPDIGETQYF. CDR3 nucleotide sequence: TGTGCCAGCAGCCCCGACATCGGAGAGACCCAGTACTTC. V usage is TRBV7-7 and J usage is TRBJ2-5; D ambiguous. Germline assignment: CDR1 SSHAT and CDR2 FNYEAQ (reference sequence). The CDR3 has 13 amino acids. Trimming took 5 bases from V and 4 from J, leaving 11 bases between them.

The V and J genes are TRBV19 and TRBJ1-3; D might be TRBD1 (5 bases). Trimming took 3 bases from V and 2 from J, leaving 11 bases between them. The CDR3 totals 15 residues. CDR1 and CDR2 from the germline V gene are LNHDA and SQIVND (reference sequence). The CDR3 sequence: CASSIQGIAGNTIYF. CDR3 DNA: TGTGCCAGTAGTATCCAGGGAATCGCTGGAAACACCATATATTTT. The full variable domain, its missing parts supplied by reference TRBV19 and TRBJ1-3, is DGGITQSPKYLFRKEGQNVTLSCEQNLNHDAMYWYRQDPGQGLRLIYYSQIVNDFQKGDIAEGYSVSREKKESFPLTVTSAQKNPTAFYLCASSIQGIAGNTIYFGEGSWLTVV.

The rearrangement joins TRBV6-1 to TRBJ2-5; 14 bases are shared with TRBD2. The J call is doubtful: the DNA matches TRBJ2-7 better. Germline V CDR1 and CDR2: MNHNS, SASEGT. The CDR3 extends over 19 amino acids. CDR3 sequence: CASSEGAPGLAGASYEQYF. In DNA form, the CDR3 reads TGTGCCAGCAGTGAAGGGGCTCCGGGACTAGCGGGGGCATCCTACGAGCAGTACTTC.